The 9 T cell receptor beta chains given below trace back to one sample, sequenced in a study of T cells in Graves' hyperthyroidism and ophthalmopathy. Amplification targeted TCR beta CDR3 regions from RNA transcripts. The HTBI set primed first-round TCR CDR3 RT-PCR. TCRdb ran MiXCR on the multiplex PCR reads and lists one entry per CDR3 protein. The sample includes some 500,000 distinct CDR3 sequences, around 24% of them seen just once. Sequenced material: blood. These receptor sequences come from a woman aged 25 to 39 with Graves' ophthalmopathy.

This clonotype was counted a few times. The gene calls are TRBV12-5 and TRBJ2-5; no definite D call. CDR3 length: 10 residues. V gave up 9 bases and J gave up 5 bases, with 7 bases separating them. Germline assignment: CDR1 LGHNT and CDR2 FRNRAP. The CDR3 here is CARVKETQYF. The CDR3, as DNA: TGTGCTAGAGTAAAGGAGACCCAGTACTTC.

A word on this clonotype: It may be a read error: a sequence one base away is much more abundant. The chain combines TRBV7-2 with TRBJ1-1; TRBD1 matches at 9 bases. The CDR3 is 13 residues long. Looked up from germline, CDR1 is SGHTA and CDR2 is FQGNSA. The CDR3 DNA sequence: TGTGCCAGCAGCCCTTACAGGGGGCCTGAAGCTTGCTTT. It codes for CASSPYRGPEACF.

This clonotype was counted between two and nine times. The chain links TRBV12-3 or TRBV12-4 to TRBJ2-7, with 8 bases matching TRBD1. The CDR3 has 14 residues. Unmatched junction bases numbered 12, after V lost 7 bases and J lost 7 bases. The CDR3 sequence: CASTPGTGQGEQYF. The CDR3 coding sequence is TGTGCCAGCACCCCCGGGACAGGCCAAGGGGAGCAGTACTTC.

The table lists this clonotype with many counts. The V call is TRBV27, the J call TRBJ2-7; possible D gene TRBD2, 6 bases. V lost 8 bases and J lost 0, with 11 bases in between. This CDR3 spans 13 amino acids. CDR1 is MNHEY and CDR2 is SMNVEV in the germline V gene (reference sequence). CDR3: CASLARDSYEQYF. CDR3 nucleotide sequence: TGTGCCAGCCTAGCGAGGGACTCCTACGAGCAGTACTTC.

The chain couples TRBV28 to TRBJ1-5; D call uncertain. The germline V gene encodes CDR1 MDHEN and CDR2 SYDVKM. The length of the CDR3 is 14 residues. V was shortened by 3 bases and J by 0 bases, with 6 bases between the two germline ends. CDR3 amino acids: CASSFLHSNQPQHF. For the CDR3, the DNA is TGTGCCAGCAGTTTTCTCCATAGCAATCAGCCCCAGCATTTT.

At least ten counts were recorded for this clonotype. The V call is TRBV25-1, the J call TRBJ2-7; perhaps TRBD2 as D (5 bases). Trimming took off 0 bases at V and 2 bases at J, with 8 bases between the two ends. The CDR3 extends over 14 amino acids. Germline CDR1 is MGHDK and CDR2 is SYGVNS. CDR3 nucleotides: TGTGCCAGCAGTGAATACGGGCGGGCCTACGAGCAGTACTTC. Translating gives CASSEYGRAYEQYF.

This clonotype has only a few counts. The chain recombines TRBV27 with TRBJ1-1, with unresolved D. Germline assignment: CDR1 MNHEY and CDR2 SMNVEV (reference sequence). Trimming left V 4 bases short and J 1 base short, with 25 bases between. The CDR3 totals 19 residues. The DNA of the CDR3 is TGTGCCAGCAGTTGGCGGGCAGGAATTTCGGGAAGACCGAACACTGAAGCTTTCTTT. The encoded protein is CASSWRAGISGRPNTEAFF.

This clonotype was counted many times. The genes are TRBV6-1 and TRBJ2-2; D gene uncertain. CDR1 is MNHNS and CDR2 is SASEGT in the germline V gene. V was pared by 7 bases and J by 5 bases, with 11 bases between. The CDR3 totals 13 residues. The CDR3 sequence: CASTSPPTGELFF. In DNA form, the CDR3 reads TGTGCCAGCACGAGTCCCCCGACCGGGGAGCTGTTTTTT.

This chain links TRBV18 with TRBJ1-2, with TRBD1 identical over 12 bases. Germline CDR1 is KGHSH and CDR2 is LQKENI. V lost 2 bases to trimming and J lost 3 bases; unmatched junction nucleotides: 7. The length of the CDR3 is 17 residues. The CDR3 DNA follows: TGTGCCAGCTCACCAAGGGACAGGGGGCTTTTAGACTATGGCTACACCTTC. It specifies CASSPRDRGLLDYGYTF.